This TCR beta chain was recorded in a study of CD8+ T cells in alopecia areata. Whole-study results and caveats: Clonality in the scalp and expanded CD8+ clones ranked among the top 100 were significantly decreased by tofacitinib. When scalp samples are sequenced, resident alphabeta T cells of normal skin are also captured.

Treatment specified: oral pan-JAK inhibitor, 5-10 mg twice daily. Remarks on this clone: The antigen is undetermined.

Germline CDR1 reads LNHDA; CDR2 reads SQIVND (reference sequence). The J segment lost 6 bases and the V segment lost 7 bases, leaving 6 bases of the junction unmatched. The length of the CDR3 is 13 residues. cDNA serving as the sequencing template came from extracted, reverse transcribed RNA. TCRdb's table, derived via immunoSEQ multiplex PCR, lists solely in-frame clones and lacks some. In the table there are about 88,000 clones, roughly 46% of which are singletons. This chain links TRBV19 with TRBJ1-1, with 9 positions matching TRBD1. Sequencing used CD8+ T cells sorted from blood, obtained at week 24, from a patient treated with tofacitinib. The source is a human donor with alopecia areata. CDR3 DNA sequence: TGTGCCAGTAATCCGGGACAGGGATCTGAAGCTTTCTTT. Translated: CASNPGQGSEAFF.